This TCR beta chain was sequenced during a study of T cell changes during pregnancy in multiple sclerosis. This CDR3 contains 13 residues. V was clipped by 2 bases and J by 6 bases; unmatched bases: 2. Germline V lookup: CDR1 SGHVS, CDR2 FNYEAQ. The table came from immunoSEQ multiplex PCR; TCRdb's copy has only in-frame clones and leaves some out. The profile shows more than 25,000 clones, 92% of them singletons. The clonotype was recovered from a female donor in good health, enrolled as a control in a pregnancy study. The V gene is TRBV7-6, the J gene TRBJ2-3; 7 bases map to TRBD1. Sequenced here: peripheral blood, sampled in the first trimester of pregnancy. CDR3 amino acids: CASSLSTGDTQYF. The CDR3, as DNA: TGTGCCAGCAGCTTATCGACAGGGGATACGCAGTATTTT.